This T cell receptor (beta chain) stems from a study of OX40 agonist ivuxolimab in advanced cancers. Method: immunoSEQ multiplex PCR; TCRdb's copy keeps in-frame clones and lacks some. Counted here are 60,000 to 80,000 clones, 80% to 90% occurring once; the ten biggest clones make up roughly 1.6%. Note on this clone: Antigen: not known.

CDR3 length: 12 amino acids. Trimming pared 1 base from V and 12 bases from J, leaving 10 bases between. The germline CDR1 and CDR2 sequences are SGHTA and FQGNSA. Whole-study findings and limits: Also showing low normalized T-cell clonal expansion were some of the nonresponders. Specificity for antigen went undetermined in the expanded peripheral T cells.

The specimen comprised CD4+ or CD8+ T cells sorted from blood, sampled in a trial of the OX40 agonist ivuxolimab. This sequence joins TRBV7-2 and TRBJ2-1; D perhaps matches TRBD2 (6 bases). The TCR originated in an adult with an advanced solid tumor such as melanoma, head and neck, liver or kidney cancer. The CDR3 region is CASSLGNSGQFF. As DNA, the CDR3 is TGTGCCAGCAGCTTAGGCAATAGCGGGCAGTTCTTC.